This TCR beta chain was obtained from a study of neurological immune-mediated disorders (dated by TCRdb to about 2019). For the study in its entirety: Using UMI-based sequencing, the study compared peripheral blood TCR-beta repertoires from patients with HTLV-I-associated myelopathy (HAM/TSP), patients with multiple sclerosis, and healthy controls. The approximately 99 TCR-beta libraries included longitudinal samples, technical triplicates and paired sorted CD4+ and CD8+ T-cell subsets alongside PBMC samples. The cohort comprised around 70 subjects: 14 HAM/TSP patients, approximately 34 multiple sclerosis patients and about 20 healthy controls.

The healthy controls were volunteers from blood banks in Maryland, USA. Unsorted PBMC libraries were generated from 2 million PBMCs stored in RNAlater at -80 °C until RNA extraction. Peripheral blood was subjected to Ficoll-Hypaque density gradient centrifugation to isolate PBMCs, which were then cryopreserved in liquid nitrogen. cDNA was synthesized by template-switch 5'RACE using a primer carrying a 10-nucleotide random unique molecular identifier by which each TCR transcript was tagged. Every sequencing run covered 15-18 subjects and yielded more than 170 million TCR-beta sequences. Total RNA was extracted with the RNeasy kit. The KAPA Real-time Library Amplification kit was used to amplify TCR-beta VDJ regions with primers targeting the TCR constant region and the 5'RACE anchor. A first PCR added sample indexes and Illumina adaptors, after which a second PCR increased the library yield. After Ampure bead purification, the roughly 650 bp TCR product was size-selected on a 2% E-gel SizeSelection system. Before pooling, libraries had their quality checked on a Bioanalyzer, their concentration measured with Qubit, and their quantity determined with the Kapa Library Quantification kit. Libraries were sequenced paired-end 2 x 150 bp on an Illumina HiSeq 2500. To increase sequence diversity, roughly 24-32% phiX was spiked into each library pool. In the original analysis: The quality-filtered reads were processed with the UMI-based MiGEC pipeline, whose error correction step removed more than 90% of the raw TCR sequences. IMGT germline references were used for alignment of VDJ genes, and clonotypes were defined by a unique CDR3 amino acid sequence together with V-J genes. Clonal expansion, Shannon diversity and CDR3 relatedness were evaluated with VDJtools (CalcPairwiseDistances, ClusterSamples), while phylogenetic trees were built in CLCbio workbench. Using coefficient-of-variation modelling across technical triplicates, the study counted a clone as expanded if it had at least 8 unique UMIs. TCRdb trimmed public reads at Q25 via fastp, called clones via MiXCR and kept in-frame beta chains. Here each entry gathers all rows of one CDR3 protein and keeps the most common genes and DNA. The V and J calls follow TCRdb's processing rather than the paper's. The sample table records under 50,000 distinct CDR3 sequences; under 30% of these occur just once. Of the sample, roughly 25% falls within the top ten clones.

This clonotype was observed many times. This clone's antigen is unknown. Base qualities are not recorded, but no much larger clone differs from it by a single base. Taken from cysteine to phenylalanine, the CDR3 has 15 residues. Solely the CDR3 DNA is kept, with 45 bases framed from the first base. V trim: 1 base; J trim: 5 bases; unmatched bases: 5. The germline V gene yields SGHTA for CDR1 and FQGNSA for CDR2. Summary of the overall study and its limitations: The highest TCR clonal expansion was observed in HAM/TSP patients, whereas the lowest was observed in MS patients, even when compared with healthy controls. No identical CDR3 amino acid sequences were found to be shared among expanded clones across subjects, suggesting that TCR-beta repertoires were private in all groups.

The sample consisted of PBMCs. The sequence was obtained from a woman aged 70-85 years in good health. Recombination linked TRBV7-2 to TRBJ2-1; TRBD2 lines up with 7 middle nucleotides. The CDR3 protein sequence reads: CASSLGPSGNNEQFF. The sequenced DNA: TGTGCCAGCAGCTTAGGGCCTAGCGGAAACAATGAGCAGTTCTTC.